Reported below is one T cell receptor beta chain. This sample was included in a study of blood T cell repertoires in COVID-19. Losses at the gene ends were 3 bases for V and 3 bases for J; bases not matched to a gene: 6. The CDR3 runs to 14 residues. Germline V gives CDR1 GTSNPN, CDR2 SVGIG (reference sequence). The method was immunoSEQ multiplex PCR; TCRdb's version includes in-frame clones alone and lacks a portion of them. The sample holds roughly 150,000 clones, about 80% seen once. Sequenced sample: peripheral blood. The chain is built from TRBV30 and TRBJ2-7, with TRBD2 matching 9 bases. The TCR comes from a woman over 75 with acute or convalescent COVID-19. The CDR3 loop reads CAWSMGSGSYEQYF. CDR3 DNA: TGTGCCTGGAGCATGGGTAGCGGGAGCTACGAGCAGTACTTC. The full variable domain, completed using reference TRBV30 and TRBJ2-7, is SQTIHQWPATLVQPVGSPLSLECTVEGTSNPNLYWYRQAAGRGLQLLFYSVGIGQISSEVPQNLSASRPQDRQFILSSKKLLLSDSGFYLCAWSMGSGSYEQYFGPGTRLTVT.